This entry features one T cell receptor beta chain sequence. Antigen specificity is unknown. The protocol was immunoSEQ multiplex PCR, while the TCRdb copy is restricted to in-frame clones and leaves out a portion. The table lists approximately 100,000 clones, roughly 87% of them singletons. The data originate from a study of T cell responses to AZD1222 COVID-19 vaccine. Findings and caveats of the study: Unmutated variant regions are reportedly targeted by nearly half of spike-specific TCRs. Spike-specific TCR depth and breadth grew after two AZD1222 doses. A mostly white British donor set with more females was recruited, and clonal diversity was possibly underestimated.

V shed 4 bases and J shed 6 bases, with 19 bases lying between them. The germline CDR1 and CDR2 sequences are LGHDT and YNNKEL (reference sequence). The CDR3 sequence is 16 residues long. This chain joins TRBV3-1 (or the pseudogene TRBV3-2) and TRBJ2-1; the D gene is possibly TRBD2 (5 bases). Specimen: peripheral blood, collected 28 days after the second AZD1222 dose. This sequence originates from an adult who received the AZD1222 COVID-19 vaccine. CDR3 in DNA: TGTGCCAGCAGCCCGGGCCGTGGACGGGGTGGCAATGAGCAGTTCTTC. Residues: CASSPGRGRGGNEQFF.